This T cell receptor beta chain was recorded in a study of control samples from healthy donors and cancer patients. V gave up 5 bases and J gave up 4 bases; unmatched junction bases: 11. Germline assignment: CDR1 LNHDA and CDR2 SQIVND (reference sequence). The length of the CDR3 is 16 residues. Clones were read by immunoSEQ multiplex PCR, and TCRdb kept only the in-frame ones, dropping some. The table includes 100,000 to 150,000 clones, around 87% detected once. The chain combines TRBV19 with TRBJ2-7; 10 nucleotides match TRBD1. The source is a man in his sixties in good health. Sample: blood. The CDR3 loop reads CASSLWAAGQGYEQYF. Written as DNA, the CDR3 is TGTGCCAGTAGTTTATGGGCGGCGGGACAGGGGTACGAGCAGTACTTC.